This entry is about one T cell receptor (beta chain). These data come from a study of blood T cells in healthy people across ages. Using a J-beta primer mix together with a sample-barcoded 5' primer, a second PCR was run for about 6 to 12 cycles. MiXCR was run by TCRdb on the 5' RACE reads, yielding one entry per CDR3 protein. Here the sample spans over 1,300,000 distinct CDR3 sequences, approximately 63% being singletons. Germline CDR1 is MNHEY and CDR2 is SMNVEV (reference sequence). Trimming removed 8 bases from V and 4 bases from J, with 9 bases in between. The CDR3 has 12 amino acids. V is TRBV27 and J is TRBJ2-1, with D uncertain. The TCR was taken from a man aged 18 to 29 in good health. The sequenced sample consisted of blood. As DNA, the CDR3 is TGTGCCAGCGCGGCGTTATACAATGAGCAGTTCTTC. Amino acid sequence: CASAALYNEQFF.